This T cell receptor beta chain was identified during a study of a mutant IDH1 vaccine in newly diagnosed glioma. Background on the study: Once 4-6 weeks had passed after radiotherapy alone, vaccination started, or it started with temozolomide cycles. An approximately 62% male, approximately 38% female split and a mean age of about 43 years characterized treated patients. Patients arrived already treated with radiotherapy, temozolomide, or both, most having had both.

A note on this clone: What it binds is unknown.

Time point given: week 11, during vaccination. Mutant IDH1 20-mer peptide, at 300 ug, made up each vaccine dose, with topical imiquimod. New astrocytomas of WHO grade 3 or 4 that were IDH1-mutant and ATRX-lost were found in the donors. TCRdb keeps only in-frame clones here, not all; method: immunoSEQ multiplex PCR. The sample includes 35,000 or so clones, roughly 80% of them seen just once. Trimming stripped 0 bases from V and 5 bases from J, with 7 bases between. Per the germline V gene, CDR1 is GTSNPN and CDR2 is SVGIG (reference sequence). This CDR3 is 12 amino acids long. The sample consisted of peripheral blood mononuclear cells (PBMCs), taken from a glioma patient whose treatment included an IDH1 peptide vaccine. The sequence came from a woman in her 30s with glioma. Some clones in this sample may be carry-over from other donors' samples. The chain employs TRBV30 and TRBJ2-5; TRBD2 is a possible D gene (6 bases). CDR3 in DNA: TGTGCCTGGAGTGTACGGGGGGAGACCCAGTACTTC. Encoded protein: CAWSVRGETQYF.